Listed below are T cell receptor beta chains from one sample, sequenced in a study of Graves' ophthalmopathy and Graves' hyperthyroidism. MiXCR, run by TCRdb on the multiplex PCR reads, gives a single entry per CDR3 protein. In the table there are a few hundred thousand distinct CDR3 sequences, approximately 35% of which are singletons. Source material: peripheral blood or thyroid tissue (not recorded which). The source is an adult man with Graves' hyperthyroidism. The CDR3 runs from the conserved cysteine through the conserved F or W. The D gene is left open where the match is weak. Not every row has a clone size; where given, it reads once, few, many or a size class.

TRBV29-1	TRBD1	TRBJ2-7	-	CSVEDSSSTGTAEQYF	TGCAGCGTTGAAGATAGCAGCTCCACAGGGACAGCCGAGCAGTACTTC
TRBV6-1	-	TRBJ1-5	many	CASSFSGKPQHF	TGTGCCAGCAGTTTTTCCGGTAAGCCCCAGCATTTT
TRBV29-1	TRBD1	TRBJ2-7	many	CSAAGTGVNDEQYF	TGCAGCGCAGCCGGGACAGGGGTGAACGACGAGCAGTACTTC
TRBV6-5	TRBD1	TRBJ2-5	-	CASSAGTGGGETQYF	TGCGCCAGCAGTGCCGGGACAGGGGGAGGCGAGACCCAGTACTTC
TRBV29-1	-	TRBJ1-2	many	CSVEGRVAHGYTF	TGCAGCGTTGAGGGCAGGGTTGCCCATGGCTACACCTTC
TRBV9	-	TRBJ1-1	many	CASSEQGMTEAFF	TGTGCCAGCAGCGAACAGGGTATGACTGAAGCTTTCTTT
TRBV10-3	-	TRBJ2-2	-	CAIRDTEGGELFF	TGTGCCATCCGTGACACGGAGGGCGGGGAGCTGTTTTTT
TRBV6-1	-	TRBJ2-7	-	CASSEISLHVYEQYF	TGTGCCAGCAGTGAAATCTCTTTACACGTCTACGAGCAGTACTTC
TRBV7-9	TRBD2	TRBJ2-1	-	CASSLLAGGPSEQFF	TGTGCCAGCAGCTTACTAGCGGGAGGGCCGAGTGAGCAGTTCTTC
TRBV24-1	TRBD1	TRBJ1-5	-	CASSHPGQGEDQPQHF	TGTGCCAGCAGTCACCCGGGACAGGGGGAAGATCAGCCCCAGCATTTT
TRBV19	-	TRBJ2-7	many	CASSIVSFYEQYF	TGTGCCAGTAGTATAGTGAGTTTCTACGAGCAGTACTTC
TRBV6-1	TRBD2	TRBJ2-7	many	CASSREGGSYEQYF	TGTGCCAGCAGTCGGGAGGGGGGTTCCTACGAGCAGTACTTC
TRBV20-1	-	TRBJ1-5	-	CSTTRREGQPQHF	TGCAGTACTACCCGACGAGAAGGACAGCCCCAGCATTTT
TRBV7-9	TRBD1	TRBJ2-7	many	CASRSDRVGYEQYF	TGTGCCAGCAGGTCGGACAGGGTTGGCTACGAGCAGTACTTC
TRBV7-9	-	TRBJ2-1	-	CASSEPLRDNEQFF	TGTGCCAGCAGCGAGCCGTTAAGGGACAATGAGCAGTTCTTC
TRBV16	TRBD1	TRBJ1-2	-	CASSQESGTGYGYTF	TGTGCCAGCAGCCAAGAGTCTGGGACAGGGTATGGCTACACCTTC
TRBV20-1	-	TRBJ2-3	once	CSARLATSTDTQYF	TGCAGTGCTAGACTAGCGACTAGCACAGATACGCAGTATTTT
TRBV6-4	-	TRBJ2-7	many	CASTKLSYEQYF	TGTGCCAGCACTAAACTCTCCTACGAGCAGTACTTC
TRBV7-3	-	TRBJ2-1	-	CASSRSGDDEQFF	TGTGCCAGCAGTCGGTCAGGGGACGACGAGCAGTTCTTC
TRBV2	-	TRBJ1-1	-	CASSFSRGLYTEAFF	TGTGCCAGCAGTTTTAGCCGGGGTCTCTACACTGAAGCTTTCTTT
TRBV6-5	-	TRBJ1-1	many	CASSLSSGPMNTEAFF	TGTGCCAGCAGCTTATCCTCCGGGCCCATGAACACTGAAGCTTTCTTT
TRBV24-1	-	TRBJ1-2	many	CATSGPEAGGSNYGYTF	TGTGCCACCAGTGGTCCGGAGGCCGGGGGCTCTAACTATGGCTACACCTTC
TRBV25-1	TRBD2	TRBJ2-7	many	CASSESGKGFYEQYF	TGTGCCAGCAGTGAGAGCGGGAAGGGGTTTTACGAGCAGTACTTC
TRBV6-1	TRBD1	TRBJ2-5	many	CASQRQDRVETQYF	TGTGCCAGCCAAAGACAGGACAGGGTGGAGACCCAGTACTTC
TRBV10-3	-	TRBJ1-5	many	CASSQTPDRVNQPQHF	TGTGCCAGCAGTCAAACTCCCGACAGAGTCAATCAGCCCCAGCATTTT
TRBV28	-	TRBJ2-7	few	CASRDRSFFWEQYF	TGTGCCAGCAGGGACAGATCCTTTTTTTGGGAGCAGTACTTC
TRBV30	-	TRBJ2-2	few	CAWRGGHTGELFF	TGTGCCTGGAGAGGTGGGCACACCGGGGAGCTGTTTTTT
TRBV2	TRBD2	TRBJ2-5	-	CASSRPDLSGGYQETQYF	TGTGCCAGCAGCCGCCCGGACCTTAGCGGGGGGTATCAAGAGACCCAGTACTTC
TRBV2	TRBD1	TRBJ1-2	many	CASSVDRDGYTF	TGTGCCAGCAGTGTTGACAGGGATGGCTACACCTTC
TRBV15	-	TRBJ1-5	-	CATSREPQHF	TGTGCCACCAGCAGAGAGCCCCAGCATTTT
TRBV5-6	TRBD2	TRBJ2-5	-	CASRTGTSGRTQYF	TGTGCCAGCAGGACCGGGACTAGCGGTCGAACCCAGTACTTC
TRBV5-1	-	TRBJ2-5	many	CASSLAGIGETQYF	TGCGCCAGCAGCTTGGCGGGAATCGGGGAGACCCAGTACTTC
TRBV10-3	TRBD1	TRBJ1-4	-	CAISQGASNEKLFF	TGTGCCATCAGTCAGGGGGCAAGTAATGAAAAACTGTTTTTT
TRBV4-1	-	TRBJ1-5	-	CASSQVGARDSNQPQHF	TGCGCCAGCAGCCAGGTCGGGGCCCGTGATAGCAATCAGCCCCAGCATTTT
TRBV10-2	TRBD2	TRBJ2-3	few	CASRETSNTDTQYF	TGCGCCAGCAGGGAGACTAGCAACACAGATACGCAGTATTTT
TRBV20-1	-	TRBJ2-7	many	CSAMEQGFYEQYF	TGCAGTGCTATGGAGCAGGGTTTCTACGAGCAGTACTTC
TRBV2	TRBD1	TRBJ1-5	many	CASRRDRDFDQPQHF	TGTGCCAGCAGACGGGACAGGGATTTTGATCAGCCCCAGCATTTT
TRBV6-5	-	TRBJ2-2	-	CASRSTGKLFF	TGTGCCAGCCGATCCACCGGGAAGCTGTTTTTT
TRBV7-9	TRBD2	TRBJ2-3	few	CASSPAGVGTDTQYF	TGTGCCAGCAGCCCTGCGGGGGTGGGGACAGATACGCAGTATTTT
TRBV7-8	-	TRBJ2-2	-	CASSIPPLSGTGELFF	TGTGCCAGTAGTATTCCCCCCCTTTCCGGCACCGGGGAGCTGTTTTTT
TRBV4-1	-	TRBJ2-7	few	CASSQVSSAYEQYF	TGCGCCAGCAGCCAAGTTAGCAGTGCCTACGAGCAGTACTTC